These 9 T cell receptor beta chains were all obtained from the same sample, sequenced in a study of T cell changes during pregnancy in multiple sclerosis. The data were produced by immunoSEQ multiplex PCR, yet TCRdb's version contains in-frame clones alone and is incomplete. This table holds around 74,000 clones, roughly nine tenths found once. Material: peripheral blood, obtained before pregnancy. The origin of the receptors is a female donor with multiple sclerosis, enrolled in a pregnancy study.

This clone was seen just once. The gene calls are TRBV11-3 and TRBJ2-5; 9 bases are a match to TRBD1. The CDR3 is 15 amino acids. J lost 5 bases, V lost 5 bases, and 9 bases had no gene match. Germline assignment: CDR1 SGHNT and CDR2 YENEEA. CDR3 sequence (DNA): TGTGCCAGCAGCCCTACAGGGGGCTCAATTGAGACCCAGTACTTC. It encodes CASSPTGGSIETQYF.

The chain couples TRBV18 to TRBJ2-1; 10 bases line up with TRBD2. V was pared by 2 bases and J by 4 bases, with 2 bases of the junction left unmatched. The CDR3 runs 15 residues. CDR1 and CDR2 (germline): KGHSH, LQKENI. The CDR3 sequence: CASSPRTSGYNEQFF. CDR3 DNA sequence: TGTGCCAGCTCACCAAGGACTAGCGGATACAATGAGCAGTTCTTC. Full variable domain (missing parts from reference TRBV18 and TRBJ2-1): NAGVMQNPRHLVRRRGQEARLRCSPMKGHSHVYWYRQLPEEGLKFMVYLQKENIIDESGMPKERFSAEFPKEGPSILRIQQVVRGDSAAYFCASSPRTSGYNEQFFGPGTRLTVL.

This clone was recorded only once. The chain joins TRBV4-2 to TRBJ2-5; 10 nucleotides align to TRBD2. Germline values: CDR1 LGHNA, CDR2 YNFKEQ. This CDR3 contains 17 residues. Losses at the gene ends were 0 bases for V and 4 bases for J; bases not matched to a gene: 8. The CDR3 bases are TGTGCCAGCAGCCAAGAAGGTAGAGCGGGGGGGCCAGAGACCCAGTACTTC. Its protein is CASSQEGRAGGPETQYF.

Points on this clone: The germline gene is not matched at one end of the junction; a read error may be the cause. The V gene is TRBV10-1, the J gene TRBJ2-7; tentatively, D is TRBD2 (5 bases). The CDR3 sequence is 12 residues long. Germline V gene data show CDR1 as WNHNN and CDR2 as SYGVQD (reference sequence). For the CDR3, the DNA is TGCGCCAGCAGTGACTCAGGAGCTAGCAGCCACTTC. Translating gives CASSDSGASSHF.

The rearrangement joins TRBV11-3 to TRBJ2-5, with D unclear. This CDR3 contains 14 residues. Trimming shortened V by 5 bases and J by 2 bases, and 12 bases separated the two germline ends. The germline gives CDR1 SGHNT, CDR2 YENEEA. DNA of the CDR3: TGTGCCAGCAGCCATGCAGGTATTCAAGAGACCCAGTACTTC. It yields the protein CASSHAGIQETQYF. Combining the CDR3 with reference TRBV11-3 and TRBJ2-5 gives the whole variable domain EAGVVQSPRYKIIEKKQPVAFWCNPISGHNTLYWYLQNLGQGPELLIRYENEEAVDDSQLPKDRFSAERLKGVDSTLKIQPAELGDSAVYLCASSHAGIQETQYFGPGTRLLVL.

A few counts support this clone. The chain joins TRBV4-1 to TRBJ1-2; TRBD1 matches 9 bases. Germline CDR1 is MGHRA and CDR2 is YSYEKL. V shed 7 bases, J shed 1 base, and the junction held 13 bases outside the gene matches. The CDR3 contains 17 residues. The CDR3 DNA reads TGCGCCAGCACCCCGGAGGGACAGGGCCCGTATAACTATGGCTACACCTTC. It codes for CASTPEGQGPYNYGYTF.

The rearrangement links TRBV13 to TRBJ1-2, with 10 bases lining up with TRBD1. Unmatched junction bases numbered 9, after V lost 8 bases and J lost 3 bases. This CDR3 contains 15 residues. Germline assignment: CDR1 PRHDT and CDR2 FYEKMQ (reference sequence). This chain's CDR3 is CASQLPGTGDYGYTF. In DNA, the CDR3 is TGTGCCAGCCAGCTTCCCGGGACAGGGGACTATGGCTACACCTTC.

The J gene is TRBJ2-5, the V gene TRBV30, with 8 bases lining up with TRBD2. The trim removed 4 bases at V and 3 bases at J, leaving 7 bases unmatched. The CDR3 spans 14 residues. The germline V gene encodes CDR1 GTSNPN and CDR2 SVGIG (reference sequence). The CDR3 DNA reads as TGTGCCTGGAAGAGTAGCGGGGCTAAAGAGACCCAGTACTTC. Its translation: CAWKSSGAKETQYF.

The chain joins TRBV4-3 to TRBJ2-7, with 11 bases aligning to TRBD2. The ends lost 3 bases at V and 3 bases at J; junction bases unmatched: 13. Germline V lookup: CDR1 LGHNA, CDR2 YSLEER. This CDR3 has 18 amino acids. CDR3 coding DNA: TGCGCCAGCAGCCAGGGAAAGGGGACTAGCGGATTGAACTACGAGCAGTACTTC. Amino acids: CASSQGKGTSGLNYEQYF.